The 11 T cell receptor beta chains reported below all come from one sample, sequenced in a study of PD-1 blockade in classical Hodgkin lymphoma. Data came from immunoSEQ multiplex PCR; TCRdb stores just in-frame clones and leaves some out. The repertoire includes about 24,000 clones, about 90% of them detected once, and 0.5% to 0.55% sits in the top ten. Time point here: newly diagnosed, previously untreated cHL patient sample. Out of thawed PBMCs, magnetic negative selection purified CD4+ T cells. Sequenced material: CD4+ T cells from blood. Receptor source: a human donor with classical Hodgkin lymphoma.

The CDR3 DNA reads TGTGCCAGCTCACCACCGGAGGGAATAGATACGCAGTATTTT. Translation: CASSPPEGIDTQYF. The rearrangement links TRBV18 to TRBJ2-3; D possibly corresponds to TRBD2 (6 bases). Looked up from germline, CDR1 is KGHSH and CDR2 is LQKENI. V was cut by 0 bases and J by 5 bases, with 9 bases left in between. The CDR3 has 14 residues.

The gene calls are TRBV5-1 and TRBJ2-5; tentative D call: TRBD1 (6 bases). V lost 0 bases and J lost 4, with 19 bases in between. The CDR3 spans 17 residues. Per germline, CDR1 SGHRS and CDR2 YFSETQ. The CDR3 DNA reads TGCGCCAGCAGCTTGGAATCCGGTGTGGGGGCTGGAGAGACCCAGTACTTC. It encodes CASSLESGVGAGETQYF.

This chain links TRBV7-2 with TRBJ1-4, with 8 bases that match TRBD1. CDR1 and CDR2 from the germline V gene are SGHTA and FQGNSA. The CDR3 has 15 residues. V shed 5 bases and J 3 bases; nucleotides not matched to a gene: 5. The CDR3: CASSRMGQANEKLFF. The CDR3 nucleotides are TGTGCCAGCAGCCGTATGGGACAGGCTAATGAAAAACTGTTTTTT. Using reference TRBV7-2 and TRBJ1-4 for the parts outside the CDR3, the full variable domain is GAGVSQSPSNKVTEKGKDVELRCDPISGHTALYWYRQSLGQGLEFLIYFQGNSAPDKSGLPSDRFSAERTGGSVSTLTIQRTQQEDSAVYLCASSRMGQANEKLFFGSGTQLSVL.

The rearrangement joins TRBV18 to TRBJ2-3; 12 positions agree with TRBD1. This CDR3 is built from 19 residues. V lost 5 bases, J lost 3 bases, and 15 bases stayed unmatched. The germline CDR1 and CDR2 sequences are KGHSH and LQKENI. CDR3 amino acids: CASSSTTGTGGAGTDTQYF. The CDR3 DNA sequence: TGTGCCAGCTCATCAACCACCGGGACAGGGGGCGCAGGTACAGATACGCAGTATTTT.

V usage is TRBV9 and J usage is TRBJ1-4, with a possible D match to TRBD1 (6 bases). Germline V gives CDR1 SGDLS, CDR2 YYNGEE. The V end lost 4 bases, the J end lost 8 bases, and 18 bases lay between the germline ends. The CDR3 has 15 residues. CDR3 region: CASSRGGTQAEKLFF. The CDR3 DNA reads TGTGCCAGCAGCAGAGGGGGGACACAGGCCGAAAAACTGTTTTTT.

This clone was seen once. The V call is TRBV7-2, the J call TRBJ2-7; D remains unclear. The CDR3 sequence is 12 residues long. Trimming shortened V by 5 bases and J by 3 bases, and 8 bases separated the two germline ends. Germline V gene sequence: CDR1 SGHTA, CDR2 FQGNSA. The CDR3 nucleotides read TGTGCCAGCAGCCCCTTAAACTACGAGCAGTACTTC. This gives the protein CASSPLNYEQYF.

This clone was seen a single time. The chain recombines TRBV5-6 with TRBJ2-7; TRBD1 agrees at 8 bases. The CDR3 length is 15 residues. Trimming at V came to 1 base and at J to 7 bases, leaving 10 bases not matched to a gene. From germline, CDR1 is SGHDT and CDR2 YYEEEE. CDR3 sequence (DNA): TGTGCCAGCAGCTTGCTGGACAGGGCGGAATGGGAGCAGTACTTC. Protein product: CASSLLDRAEWEQYF.

The chain has TRBV19 and TRBJ1-4; 7 bases match TRBD1. The CDR3 has 16 amino acids. Trimming removed 7 bases from V and 5 bases from J; junction bases left unmatched: 13. In germline, CDR1 is LNHDA, CDR2 SQIVND (reference sequence). The CDR3 reads CASTTLPGQKNEKLFF. The CDR3 DNA sequence: TGTGCCAGTACAACCCTACCGGGACAGAAGAATGAAAAACTGTTTTTT.

The chain links TRBV28 to TRBJ2-7; no firm D call. The CDR3 sequence is 15 residues long. CDR1 is MDHEN, CDR2 SYDVKM, per germline. The V end was cut by 4 bases, the J end by 2 bases, with 15 bases between. This CDR3 is CASSSGTDPPYEQYF. The CDR3 DNA follows: TGTGCCAGCAGTTCCGGAACGGATCCCCCCTACGAGCAGTACTTC.

The rearrangement joins TRBV18 to TRBJ1-1; 9 positions agree with TRBD1. Unmatched junction bases numbered 14, after V lost 2 bases and J lost 10 bases. The CDR3 runs 16 residues. Germline CDR1 and CDR2: KGHSH and LQKENI. CDR3 DNA: TGTGCCAGCTCACCAGGGGACAGGGATAGAGGATTGCGAGCTTTCTTT. Its translation is CASSPGDRDRGLRAFF.

The chain is built from TRBV19 and TRBJ2-1; 9 bases map to TRBD1. The J segment lost 5 bases and the V segment lost 6 bases, leaving 2 bases of the junction unmatched. The CDR3 totals 13 residues. The V gene's germline CDR1 is LNHDA and CDR2 SQIVND (reference sequence). CDR3 in amino acids: CASRGTGNNEQFF. CDR3 coding DNA: TGTGCCAGTAGGGGGACAGGGAACAATGAGCAGTTCTTC. The full variable domain, rest sourced from reference TRBV19 and TRBJ2-1, is DGGITQSPKYLFRKEGQNVTLSCEQNLNHDAMYWYRQDPGQGLRLIYYSQIVNDFQKGDIAEGYSVSREKKESFPLTVTSAQKNPTAFYLCASRGTGNNEQFFGPGTRLTVL.